The 18 T cell receptor beta chains below all came from one sample that was sequenced in a study of T cell responses to AZD1222 COVID-19 vaccine. Libraries were prepared by immunoSEQ multiplex PCR; TCRdb keeps only in-frame clonotypes and omits some of them. The sample has some 140,000 clones, 88% seen once. The sample here was peripheral blood, taken on day 0 of AZD1222 vaccination. The origin of the receptors is an adult in good health.

The CDR3 protein is CAISRGENTEAFF. Written as DNA, the CDR3 is TGTGCCATAAGTCGGGGGGAGAACACTGAAGCTTTCTTT. The chain combines TRBV2 with TRBJ1-1; a possible D gene is TRBD1 (5 bases). V lost 10 bases, J lost 1 base, and 13 bases lay in between. The CDR3 runs 13 residues. The V gene's germline CDR1 is SNHLY and CDR2 FYNNEI.

This clone was found a few times. The rearrangement links TRBV5-5 to TRBJ2-6, with D unresolved. Germline V gene sequence: CDR1 SGHKS, CDR2 YYEKEE (reference sequence). The V end was cut by 1 base, the J end by 2 bases, with 7 bases between. The CDR3 totals 15 residues. CDR3 region: CASSLSSAGANVLTF. The CDR3 nucleotides read TGTGCCAGCAGCTTGTCTAGTGCTGGGGCCAACGTCCTGACTTTC.

This clone has only one observation. The chain recombines TRBV29-1 with TRBJ1-1, with TRBD1 as a possible D gene (6 bases). The V gene's germline CDR1 is SQVTM and CDR2 ANQGSEA. CDR3 size: 12 residues. V was shortened by 5 bases and J by 5 bases, with 12 bases between the two germline ends. The chain's CDR3 is CSVRGLGTEAFF. CDR3 coding DNA: TGCAGCGTTCGGGGGCTGGGGACTGAAGCTTTCTTT.

The chain joins TRBV6-5 to TRBJ1-2; a weak D match, TRBD1 (6 bases). Trimming took off 6 bases at V and 0 bases at J, with 11 bases between the two ends. Germline V gene sequence: CDR1 MNHEY, CDR2 SVGAGI. The length of the CDR3 is 14 residues. The chain's CDR3 is CASRLTGANYGYTF. The DNA for the CDR3 is TGTGCCAGCAGATTGACAGGAGCTAACTATGGCTACACCTTC.

The CDR3 DNA sequence: TGTGCCAGCAGCGTACGGGGGGGCCTCACGACCCAGTACTTC. Its translation is CASSVRGGLTTQYF. The rearrangement joins TRBV9 to TRBJ2-5; 8 bases are shared with TRBD2. V shed 1 base and J 7 bases; nucleotides not matched to a gene: 6. Germline V gene lookup returns CDR1 SGDLS and CDR2 YYNGEE. This CDR3 region has 14 residues. The complete variable domain, with remaining parts taken from reference TRBV9 and TRBJ2-5, reads DSGVTQTPKHLITATGQRVTLRCSPRSGDLSVYWYQQSLDQGLQFLIQYYNGEERAKGNILERFSAQQFPDLHSELNLSSLELGDSALYFCASSVRGGLTTQYFGPGTRLLVL.

This rearrangement joins TRBV6-5 to TRBJ2-7; a weak D match, TRBD1 (6 bases). CDR1 is MNHEY, CDR2 SVGAGI, per germline. Trimming removed 6 bases from V and 6 bases from J, with 18 bases in between. The length of the CDR3 is 14 residues. CDR3 amino acids: CASRTGTTFGEQYF. The CDR3 bases are TGTGCCAGCAGGACCGGGACAACTTTTGGCGAGCAGTACTTC.

The genes are TRBV5-5 and TRBJ2-7; D remains ambiguous. This CDR3 has 15 residues. The germline V gene encodes CDR1 SGHKS and CDR2 YYEKEE (reference sequence). V was trimmed by 4 bases and J by 0 bases, leaving 14 bases between them. CDR3 coding DNA: TGTGCCAGCAGCACGGACGCCGCCGGCTCCTACGAGCAGTACTTC. Its translation is CASSTDAAGSYEQYF.

This clone was seen only a few times. The chain couples TRBV5-6 to TRBJ1-2, with D uncertain. V lost 0 bases and J 2 bases, leaving 2 bases between the germline ends. The CDR3 loop spans 12 amino acids. Germline V gene sequence: CDR1 SGHDT, CDR2 YYEEEE. The CDR3 DNA sequence: TGTGCCAGCAGCTTGGCCAACTATGGCTACACCTTC. Its protein product is CASSLANYGYTF.

The J gene is TRBJ1-3, the V gene TRBV7-2, with D perhaps TRBD1 (6 bases). The CDR3 contains 15 residues. V shed 5 bases and J shed 0 bases, with 11 bases lying between them. CDR1 SGHTA and CDR2 FQGNSA come from the germline V gene. The CDR3 sequence is CASSPQQGSGNTIYF. The CDR3 nucleotides read TGTGCCAGCAGCCCTCAACAGGGCTCTGGAAACACCATATATTTT.

Concerning this clone: Sequence at one end of the junction differs from germline and may be a read error. V gene TRBV5-5 combines with J gene TRBJ2-7; D is possibly TRBD1 (6 bases). The CDR3 runs 13 residues. The germline V gene encodes CDR1 SGHKS and CDR2 YYEKEE (reference sequence). This chain's CDR3 is CASNLGDTLREYF. The CDR3, as DNA: TGTGCCAGCAACTTGGGGGACACCCTACGGGAGTACTTC.

J is TRBJ1-3 and V is TRBV3-1 (or the pseudogene TRBV3-2); no reliable D call. The CDR3 length is 16 residues. In germline, CDR1 is LGHDT, CDR2 YNNKEL (reference sequence). Trimming stripped 1 base from V and 9 bases from J, with 19 bases between. DNA for the CDR3: TGTGCCAGCAGCCAAGGCCGTTTGGGTGATAGGGTCACCATATATTTT. Translation gives CASSQGRLGDRVTIYF.

V gene TRBV7-8 combines with J gene TRBJ1-2, with D perhaps matching TRBD1 (5 bases). Germline-derived CDR1 and CDR2 are SGHVS and FQNEAQ. This CDR3 has 13 amino acids. The V and J ends lost 5 bases and 5 bases respectively, with 12 bases between them. This CDR3 is CASSATVLYGYTF. The CDR3 DNA is TGTGCCAGCAGCGCGACAGTCCTTTATGGCTACACCTTC. Complete variable domain (other parts from reference TRBV7-8 and TRBJ1-2): GAGVSQSPRYKVAKRGQDVALRCDPISGHVSLFWYQQALGQGPEFLTYFQNEAQLDKSGLPSDRFFAERPEGSVSTLKIQRTQQEDSAVYLCASSATVLYGYTFGSGTRLTVV.

This clone was seen only once. This chain joins TRBV5-5 and TRBJ2-5, with D possibly matching TRBD1 (5 bases). Trimming left V 0 bases short and J 3 bases short, with 6 bases between. The CDR3 has 13 amino acids. The V gene's germline CDR1 is SGHKS and CDR2 YYEKEE (reference sequence). The CDR3 region is CASSLGREETQYF. The CDR3 DNA sequence: TGTGCCAGCAGCTTGGGCAGGGAAGAGACCCAGTACTTC.

This chain links TRBV3-1 (or the pseudogene TRBV3-2) with TRBJ2-2, with D possibly matching TRBD2 (6 bases). With 0 bases removed from V and 2 bases from J, the gap between germline ends came to 13 bases. This CDR3 comprises 17 residues. Germline V gene lookup returns CDR1 LGHDT and CDR2 YNNKEL (reference sequence). CDR3 loop: CASSQENGGVNTGELFF. The CDR3 DNA reads TGTGCCAGCAGCCAAGAGAATGGCGGGGTAAACACCGGGGAGCTGTTTTTT.

The V gene is TRBV11-3, the J gene TRBJ2-7; possibly TRBD1 for D (6 bases). CDR3 length equals 15 residues. CDR1 is SGHNT and CDR2 is YENEEA in the germline V gene. The ends were cut back, 1 base at V and 3 bases at J, with 13 bases in the middle. CDR3 nucleotides: TGTGCCAGCAGCTTAGGCTCCGGACAGCACTACGAGCAGTACTTC. Protein sequence: CASSLGSGQHYEQYF. The whole variable domain, filled in from reference TRBV11-3 and TRBJ2-7, reads EAGVVQSPRYKIIEKKQPVAFWCNPISGHNTLYWYLQNLGQGPELLIRYENEEAVDDSQLPKDRFSAERLKGVDSTLKIQPAELGDSAVYLCASSLGSGQHYEQYFGPGTRLTVT.

V and J are TRBV3-1 (or the pseudogene TRBV3-2) and TRBJ2-7, with D unclear. V was cut by 1 base and J by 2 bases, with 6 bases left in between. There are 13 residues in the CDR3. Germline V gene data show CDR1 as LGHDT and CDR2 as YNNKEL (reference sequence). CDR3 bases: TGTGCCAGCAGCCAAGTAACCACCTACGAGCAGTACTTC. Protein product: CASSQVTTYEQYF.

V and J are TRBV18 and TRBJ2-7; D gene ambiguous. This CDR3 has 13 amino acids. Per the germline V gene, CDR1 is KGHSH and CDR2 is LQKENI. V lost 2 bases and J lost 0, with 5 bases in between. This CDR3 reads CASSPGFSYEQYF. The CDR3 DNA reads as TGTGCCAGCTCACCAGGGTTCTCCTACGAGCAGTACTTC.

J is TRBJ2-7 and V is TRBV7-2, with D possibly being TRBD1 (5 bases). CDR1 and CDR2 (germline): SGHTA, FQGNSA. The ends were cut back, 1 base at V and 6 bases at J, with 10 bases in the middle. There are 13 residues in the CDR3. CDR3 nucleotides: TGTGCCAGCAGCTTAGGTCCAGGGCGCGAGCAGTACTTC. It codes for CASSLGPGREQYF.